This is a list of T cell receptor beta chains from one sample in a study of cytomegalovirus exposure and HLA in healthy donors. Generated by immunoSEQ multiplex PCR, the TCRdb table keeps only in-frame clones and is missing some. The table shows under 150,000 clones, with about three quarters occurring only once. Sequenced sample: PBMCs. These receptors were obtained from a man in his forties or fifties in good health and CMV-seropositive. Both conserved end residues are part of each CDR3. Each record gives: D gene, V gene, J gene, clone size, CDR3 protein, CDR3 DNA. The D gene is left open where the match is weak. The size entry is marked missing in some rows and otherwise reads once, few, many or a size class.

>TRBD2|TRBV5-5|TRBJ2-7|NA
CASTPVGTSGSYEQYF
TGTGCCAGCACCCCTGTGGGGACTAGCGGGAGTTACGAGCAGTACTTC
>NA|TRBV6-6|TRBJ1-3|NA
CASIQGGGTFGNTIYF
TGTGCCAGCATCCAGGGTGGGGGGACCTTTGGAAACACCATATATTTT
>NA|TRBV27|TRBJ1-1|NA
CASSFRVNMNTEAFF
TGTGCCAGCAGTTTCAGGGTCAACATGAACACTGAAGCTTTCTTT
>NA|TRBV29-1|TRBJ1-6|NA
CSVKEDPGSPLHF
TGCAGCGTGAAAGAAGACCCAGGTTCACCCCTCCACTTT
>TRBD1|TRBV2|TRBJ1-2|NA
CASHDKGAGYGYTF
TGTGCCAGCCACGATAAGGGGGCAGGGTATGGCTACACCTTC
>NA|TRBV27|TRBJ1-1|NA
CASSFSGGWNTEAFF
TGTGCCAGCAGTTTCAGTGGAGGATGGAACACTGAAGCTTTCTTT
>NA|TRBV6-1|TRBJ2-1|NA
CASSDYGGRNNEQFF
TGTGCCAGCAGTGATTACGGGGGGCGCAACAATGAGCAGTTCTTC
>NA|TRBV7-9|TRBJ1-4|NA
CASGEGGTNEKLFF
TGTGCCAGCGGGGAGGGGGGGACTAATGAAAAACTGTTTTTT
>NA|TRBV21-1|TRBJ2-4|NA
CASSSYKDGNF
TGTGCCAGCAGCAGTTATAAAGACGGGAACTTC
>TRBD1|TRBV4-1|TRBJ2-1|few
CASSQEDRASYNEQFF
TGCGCCAGCAGCCAAGAAGACAGGGCGTCCTACAATGAGCAGTTCTTC
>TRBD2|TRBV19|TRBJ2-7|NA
CASSVGAGAVEQYF
TGTGCCAGTTCCGTCGGGGCGGGAGCGGTCGAGCAGTACTTC
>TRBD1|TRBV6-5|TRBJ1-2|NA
CASSYGQGKYGYTF
TGTGCCAGCAGTTACGGACAGGGCAAATATGGCTACACCTTC
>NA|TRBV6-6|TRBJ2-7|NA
CASSPQAYEQYF
TGTGCCAGCAGCCCCCAGGCGTACGAGCAGTACTTC
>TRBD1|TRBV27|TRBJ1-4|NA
CASSIRPGQGNEKLFF
TGTGCCAGCAGTATAAGACCGGGACAGGGTAATGAAAAACTGTTTTTT
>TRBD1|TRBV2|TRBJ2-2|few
CASRSRGWTGELFF
TGTGCCAGCAGGTCCAGGGGGTGGACCGGGGAGCTGTTTTTT
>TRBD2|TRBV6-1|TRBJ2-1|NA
CASSVRLAGGDEQFF
TGTGCCAGCAGTGTCCGACTAGCGGGGGGGGATGAGCAGTTCTTC
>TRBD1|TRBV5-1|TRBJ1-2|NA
CASSLAGGNYGYTF
TGCGCCAGCAGCTTAGCAGGGGGAAACTATGGCTACACCTTC
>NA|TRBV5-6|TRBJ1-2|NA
CASSLESYGYTF
TGTGCCAGCAGCTTGGAGAGTTATGGCTACACCTTC
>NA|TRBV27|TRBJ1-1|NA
CASSLAPIGGNTEAFF
TGTGCCAGCAGTTTAGCCCCCATCGGCGGGAACACTGAAGCTTTCTTT
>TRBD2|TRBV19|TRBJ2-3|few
CASRSGGGTDTQYF
TGTGCCAGTAGGAGCGGGGGGGGCACAGATACGCAGTATTTT
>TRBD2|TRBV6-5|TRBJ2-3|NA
CASSYGSSGSTDTQYF
TGTGCCAGCAGTTACGGATCTAGCGGGAGCACAGATACGCAGTATTTT
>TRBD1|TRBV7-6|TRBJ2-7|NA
CASSPTGAGGEQYF
TGTGCCAGCAGCCCTACAGGGGCTGGTGGCGAGCAGTACTTC
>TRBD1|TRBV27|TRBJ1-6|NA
CASSWTGQDNSPLHF
TGTGCCAGCAGTTGGACGGGACAGGATAATTCACCCCTCCACTTT
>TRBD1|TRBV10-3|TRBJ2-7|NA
CAISEPGQVASYEQYF
TGTGCCATCAGTGAGCCAGGACAGGTTGCTTCCTACGAGCAGTACTTC
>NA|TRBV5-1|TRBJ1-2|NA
CASSQQDNYGYTF
TGCGCCAGCAGCCAACAGGATAACTATGGCTACACCTTC
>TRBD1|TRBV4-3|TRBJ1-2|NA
CASSQDRGTGYTF
TGCGCCAGCAGCCAGGACAGGGGTACTGGCTACACCTTC
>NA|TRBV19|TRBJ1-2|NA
CASRVSIAAWYTF
TGTGCCAGTAGGGTATCGATCGCAGCGTGGTACACCTTC
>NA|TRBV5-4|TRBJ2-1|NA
CASSLPFGNEQFF
TGTGCCAGCAGTCTCCCATTCGGCAATGAGCAGTTCTTC
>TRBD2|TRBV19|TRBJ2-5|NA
CASSSWTVTGGPSGETQYF
TGTGCCAGTAGTTCCTGGACCGTAACGGGAGGGCCCAGCGGGGAGACCCAGTACTTC
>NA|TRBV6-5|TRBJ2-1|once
CASTAWRGSYNEQFF
TGTGCCAGCACTGCGTGGAGGGGTTCTTACAATGAGCAGTTCTTC
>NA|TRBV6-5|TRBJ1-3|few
CASSYEDSGNTIYF
TGTGCCAGCAGTTACGAGGACAGCGGAAACACCATATATTTT
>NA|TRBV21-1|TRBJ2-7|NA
CASSTRVQGTPSYEQYF
TGTGCCAGCAGCACTAGGGTACAGGGAACCCCTTCCTACGAGCAGTACTTC
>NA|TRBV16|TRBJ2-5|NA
CASSQVADQETQYF
TGTGCCAGCAGCCAGGTGGCAGACCAAGAGACCCAGTACTTC
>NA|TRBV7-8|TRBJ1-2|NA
CATQIGTGTRGGYTF
TGTGCCACCCAGATTGGAACAGGGACGAGGGGTGGCTACACCTTC
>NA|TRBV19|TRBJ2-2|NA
CASSIVAGAGGELFF
TGTGCCAGTAGTATAGTGGCAGGGGCAGGGGGGGAGCTGTTTTTT
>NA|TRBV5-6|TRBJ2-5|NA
CASSLGRAGQETQYF
TGTGCCAGCAGCTTAGGTAGGGCAGGGCAAGAGACCCAGTACTTC
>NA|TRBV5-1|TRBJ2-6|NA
CASSLTGRVGAGANVLTF
TGCGCCAGCAGCTTGACAGGCCGAGTTGGAGCGGGGGCCAACGTCCTGACTTTC
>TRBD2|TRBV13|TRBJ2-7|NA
CASSRGPGTSGSYEQYF
TGTGCCAGCAGCCGGGGTCCCGGGACTAGCGGGAGCTACGAGCAGTACTTC
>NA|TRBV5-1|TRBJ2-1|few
CATNKEGAPWDEQFF
TGCGCCACCAACAAGGAGGGGGCGCCGTGGGATGAGCAGTTCTTC
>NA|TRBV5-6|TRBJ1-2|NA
CASSFWGRGSGNGYTF
TGTGCCAGCAGCTTTTGGGGCCGGGGGTCAGGTAATGGCTACACCTTC
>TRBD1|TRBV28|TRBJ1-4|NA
CASSERGTGGGKLFF
TGTGCCAGCAGTGAGCGAGGGACAGGGGGGGGAAAACTGTTTTTT